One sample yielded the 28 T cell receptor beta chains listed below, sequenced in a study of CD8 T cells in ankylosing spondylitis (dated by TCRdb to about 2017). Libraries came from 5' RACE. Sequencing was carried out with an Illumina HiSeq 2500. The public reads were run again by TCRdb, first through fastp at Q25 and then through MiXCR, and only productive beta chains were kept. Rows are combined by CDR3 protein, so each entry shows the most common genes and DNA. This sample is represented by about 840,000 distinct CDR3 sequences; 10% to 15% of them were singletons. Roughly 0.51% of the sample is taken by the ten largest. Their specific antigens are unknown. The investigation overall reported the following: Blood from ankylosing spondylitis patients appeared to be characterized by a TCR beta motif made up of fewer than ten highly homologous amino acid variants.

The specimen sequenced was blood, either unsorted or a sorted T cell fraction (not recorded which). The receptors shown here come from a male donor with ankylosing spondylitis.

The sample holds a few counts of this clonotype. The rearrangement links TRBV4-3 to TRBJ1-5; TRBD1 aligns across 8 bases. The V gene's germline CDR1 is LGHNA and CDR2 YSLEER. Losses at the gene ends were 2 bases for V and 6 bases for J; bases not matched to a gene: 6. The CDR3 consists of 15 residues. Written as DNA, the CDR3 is TGCGCCAGCAGCCAAAACCATGACAGGGGTCAGCCCCAGCATTTT. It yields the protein CASSQNHDRGQPQHF.

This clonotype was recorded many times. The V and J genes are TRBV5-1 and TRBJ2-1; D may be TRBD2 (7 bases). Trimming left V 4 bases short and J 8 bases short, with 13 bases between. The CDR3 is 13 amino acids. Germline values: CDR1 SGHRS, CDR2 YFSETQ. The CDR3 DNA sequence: TGCGCCAGCAGCGTCACAGGGAGGGATGAGCAGTTCTTC. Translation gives CASSVTGRDEQFF.

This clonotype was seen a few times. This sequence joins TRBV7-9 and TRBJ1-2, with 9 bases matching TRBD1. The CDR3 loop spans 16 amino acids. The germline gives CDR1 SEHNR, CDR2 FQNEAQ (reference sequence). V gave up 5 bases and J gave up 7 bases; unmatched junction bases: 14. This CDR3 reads CASSTLPGTGGSGYTF. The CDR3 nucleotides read TGTGCCAGCAGCACCCTGCCGGGAACAGGGGGCTCTGGCTACACCTTC.

The CDR3 DNA reads as TGTGCCAGCAGCCCAAGACAGCGTCTGAACACTGAAGCTTTCTTT. Its protein product is CASSPRQRLNTEAFF. The genes are TRBV7-2 and TRBJ1-1; D might be TRBD1 (5 bases). Germline V CDR1 and CDR2: SGHTA, FQGNSA. The CDR3 contains 15 residues. Deletions cut 5 bases from V and 0 bases from J, with 13 bases between.

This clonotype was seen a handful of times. The CDR3 bases are TGTGCCAGCAGCGTCATCCGCGGCGGGGTGGAGACCCAGTACTTC. This gives the protein CASSVIRGGVETQYF. The chain carries TRBV11-2 and TRBJ2-5, with a weak D call TRBD2 (6 bases). The CDR3 is 15 amino acids. Germline CDR1 SGHAT, CDR2 FQNNGV. V shed 5 bases and J shed 5 bases, with 18 bases lying between them.

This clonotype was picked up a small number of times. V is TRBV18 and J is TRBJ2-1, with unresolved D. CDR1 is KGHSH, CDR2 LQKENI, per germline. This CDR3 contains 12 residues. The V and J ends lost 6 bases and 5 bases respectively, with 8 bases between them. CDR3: CASSPQDNEQFF. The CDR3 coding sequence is TGTGCCAGCTCGCCCCAAGACAATGAGCAGTTCTTC.

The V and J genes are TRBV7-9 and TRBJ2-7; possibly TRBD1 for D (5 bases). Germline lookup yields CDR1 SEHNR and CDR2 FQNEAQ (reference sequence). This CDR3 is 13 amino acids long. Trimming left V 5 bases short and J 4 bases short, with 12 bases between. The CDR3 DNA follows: TGTGCCAGCAGCGGGATGCAGGGATACGAGCAGTACTTC. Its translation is CASSGMQGYEQYF.

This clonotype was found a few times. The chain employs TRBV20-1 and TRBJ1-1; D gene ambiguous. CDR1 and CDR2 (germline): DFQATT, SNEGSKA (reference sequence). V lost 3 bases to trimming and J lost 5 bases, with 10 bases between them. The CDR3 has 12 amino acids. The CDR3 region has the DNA TGCAGTGCTAGCACCATCTATACTGAAGCTTTCTTT. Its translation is CSASTIYTEAFF.

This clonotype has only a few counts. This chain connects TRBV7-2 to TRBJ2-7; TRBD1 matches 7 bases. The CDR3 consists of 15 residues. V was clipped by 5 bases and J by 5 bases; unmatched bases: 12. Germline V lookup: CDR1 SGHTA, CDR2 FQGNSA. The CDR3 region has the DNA TGTGCCAGCAGCGCAGACGGAACAGGGGAAAACGAGCAGTACTTC. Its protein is CASSADGTGENEQYF.

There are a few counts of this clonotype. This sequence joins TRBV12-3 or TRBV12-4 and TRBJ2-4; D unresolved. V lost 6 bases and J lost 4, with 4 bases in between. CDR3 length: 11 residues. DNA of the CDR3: TGTGCCAGCAGATTGAAAAACATTCAGTACTTC. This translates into CASRLKNIQYF.

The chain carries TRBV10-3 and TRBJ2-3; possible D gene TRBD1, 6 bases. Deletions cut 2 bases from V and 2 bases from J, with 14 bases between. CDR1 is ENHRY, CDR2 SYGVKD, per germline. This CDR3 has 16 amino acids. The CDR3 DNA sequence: TGTGCCATCAGTGAGCCTCGGACAGCGAACACAGATACGCAGTATTTT. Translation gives CAISEPRTANTDTQYF.

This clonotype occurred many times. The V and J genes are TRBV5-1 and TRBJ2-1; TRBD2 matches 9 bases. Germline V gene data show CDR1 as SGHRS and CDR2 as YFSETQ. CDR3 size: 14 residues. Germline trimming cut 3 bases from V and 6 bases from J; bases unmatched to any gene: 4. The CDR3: CASSSGLASNEQFF. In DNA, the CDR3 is TGCGCCAGCAGCTCGGGACTAGCATCCAATGAGCAGTTCTTC.

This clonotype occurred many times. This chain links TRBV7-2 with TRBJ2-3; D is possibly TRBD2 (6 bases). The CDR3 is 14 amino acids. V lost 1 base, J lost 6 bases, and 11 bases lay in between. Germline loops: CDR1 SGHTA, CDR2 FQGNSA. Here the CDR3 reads CASSLELASDTQYF. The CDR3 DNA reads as TGTGCCAGCAGCTTAGAACTAGCTAGTGATACGCAGTATTTT.

CDR3 sequence (DNA): TGTGCCAGCAGCCCCCGTGGGGGCGTTGACTACGAGCAGTACTTC. Translating it yields CASSPRGGVDYEQYF. This chain joins TRBV7-9 and TRBJ2-7; possibly TRBD1 for D (6 bases). Germline V gives CDR1 SEHNR, CDR2 FQNEAQ (reference sequence). V was clipped by 5 bases and J by 3 bases, with 17 bases between them. CDR3 size: 15 residues.

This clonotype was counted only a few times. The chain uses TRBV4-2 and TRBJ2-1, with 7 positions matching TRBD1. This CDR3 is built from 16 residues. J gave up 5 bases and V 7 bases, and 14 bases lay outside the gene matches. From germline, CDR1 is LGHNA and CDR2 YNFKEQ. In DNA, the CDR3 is TGTGCCAGCACCTTGCGGACAGGCGAGATTAACAATGAGCAGTTCTTC. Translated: CASTLRTGEINNEQFF.

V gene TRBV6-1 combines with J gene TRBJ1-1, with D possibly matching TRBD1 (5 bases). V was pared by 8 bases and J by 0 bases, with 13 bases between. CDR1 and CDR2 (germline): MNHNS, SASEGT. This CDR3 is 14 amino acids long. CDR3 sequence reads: CASSRAGMNTEAFF. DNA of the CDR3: TGTGCCAGCTCAAGGGCAGGGATGAACACTGAAGCTTTCTTT.

CDR3 in DNA: TGTGCCAGCAGCGAGGGGGGACAGGGGGCGCGAACGCAGTATTTT. It yields the protein CASSEGGQGARTQYF. This chain connects TRBV9 to TRBJ2-3; 12 bases align to TRBD1. V dropped 3 bases and J dropped 9; count of bases not matched to a gene: 8. This CDR3 region has 15 residues. The V gene's germline CDR1 is SGDLS and CDR2 YYNGEE.

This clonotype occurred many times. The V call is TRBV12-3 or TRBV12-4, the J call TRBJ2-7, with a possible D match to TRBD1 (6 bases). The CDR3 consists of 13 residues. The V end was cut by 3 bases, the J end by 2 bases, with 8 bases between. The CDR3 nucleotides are TGTGCCAGCAGTTTTCACAGGGCCTACGAGCAGTACTTC. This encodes CASSFHRAYEQYF.

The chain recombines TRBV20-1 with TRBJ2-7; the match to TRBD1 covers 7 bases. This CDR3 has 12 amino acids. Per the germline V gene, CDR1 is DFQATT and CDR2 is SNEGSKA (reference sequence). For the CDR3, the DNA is TGCAGCACTTCCGGGACAGCCTACGAGCAGTACTTC. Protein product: CSTSGTAYEQYF.

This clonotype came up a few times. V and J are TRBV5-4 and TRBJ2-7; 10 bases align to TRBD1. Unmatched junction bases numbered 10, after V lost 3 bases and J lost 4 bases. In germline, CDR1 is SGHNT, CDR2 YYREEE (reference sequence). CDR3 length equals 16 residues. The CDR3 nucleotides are TGTGCCAGCAGCTCTACCGGGACAGGGGAAAAATACGAGCAGTACTTC. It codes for CASSSTGTGEKYEQYF.

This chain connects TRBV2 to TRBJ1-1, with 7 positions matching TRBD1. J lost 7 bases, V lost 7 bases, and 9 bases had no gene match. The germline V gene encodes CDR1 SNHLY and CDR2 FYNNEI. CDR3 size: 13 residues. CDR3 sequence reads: CASNMGQSIEAFF. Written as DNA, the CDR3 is TGTGCCAGCAATATGGGACAGTCGATTGAAGCTTTCTTT.

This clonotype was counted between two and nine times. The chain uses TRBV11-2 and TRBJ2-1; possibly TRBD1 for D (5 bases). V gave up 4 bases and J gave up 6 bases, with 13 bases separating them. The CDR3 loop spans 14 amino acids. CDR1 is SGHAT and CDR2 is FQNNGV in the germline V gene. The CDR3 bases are TGTGCCAGCAGCTCCCGACGCCAGGGCAATGAGCAGTTCTTC. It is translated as CASSSRRQGNEQFF.

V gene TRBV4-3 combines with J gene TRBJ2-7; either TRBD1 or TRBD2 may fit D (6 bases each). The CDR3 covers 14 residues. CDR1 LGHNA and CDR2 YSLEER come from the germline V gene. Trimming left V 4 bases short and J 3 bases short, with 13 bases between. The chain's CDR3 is CASSLAEGGYEQYF. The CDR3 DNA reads TGCGCCAGCAGCCTCGCGGAGGGGGGCTACGAGCAGTACTTC.

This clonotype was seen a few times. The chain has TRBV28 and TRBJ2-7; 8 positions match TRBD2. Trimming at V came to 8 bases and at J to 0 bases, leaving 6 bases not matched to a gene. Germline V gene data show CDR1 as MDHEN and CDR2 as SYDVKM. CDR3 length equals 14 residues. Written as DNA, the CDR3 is TGTGCCAGCTACGGGGCGGGAGGCTCCTACGAGCAGTACTTC. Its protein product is CASYGAGGSYEQYF.

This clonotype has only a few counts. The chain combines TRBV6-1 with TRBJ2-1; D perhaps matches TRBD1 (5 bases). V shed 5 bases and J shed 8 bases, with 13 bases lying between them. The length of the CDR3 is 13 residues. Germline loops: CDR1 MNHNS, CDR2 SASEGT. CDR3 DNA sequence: TGTGCCAGCAGTAAAAGACAGATCCATGAGCAGTTCTTC. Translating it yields CASSKRQIHEQFF.

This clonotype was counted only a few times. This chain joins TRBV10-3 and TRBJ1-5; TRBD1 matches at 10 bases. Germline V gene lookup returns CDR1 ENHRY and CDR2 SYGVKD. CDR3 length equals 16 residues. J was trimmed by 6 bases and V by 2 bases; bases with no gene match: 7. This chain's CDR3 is CAISERGQGTAQPQHF. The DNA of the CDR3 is TGTGCCATCAGTGAGAGGGGACAGGGGACGGCTCAGCCCCAGCATTTT.

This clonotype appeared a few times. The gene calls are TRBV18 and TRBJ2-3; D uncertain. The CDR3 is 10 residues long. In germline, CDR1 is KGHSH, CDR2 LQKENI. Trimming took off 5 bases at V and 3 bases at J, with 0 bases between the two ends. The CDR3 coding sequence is TGTGCCAGCTCAACAGATACGCAGTATTTT. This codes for CASSTDTQYF.

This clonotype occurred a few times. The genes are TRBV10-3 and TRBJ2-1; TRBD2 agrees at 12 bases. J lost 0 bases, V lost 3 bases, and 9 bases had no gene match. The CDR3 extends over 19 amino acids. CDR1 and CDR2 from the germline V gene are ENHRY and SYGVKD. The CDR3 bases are TGTGCCATCAGTGAAGTCCCCGGACTAGCGGGGCGCTCCTACAATGAGCAGTTCTTC. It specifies CAISEVPGLAGRSYNEQFF.